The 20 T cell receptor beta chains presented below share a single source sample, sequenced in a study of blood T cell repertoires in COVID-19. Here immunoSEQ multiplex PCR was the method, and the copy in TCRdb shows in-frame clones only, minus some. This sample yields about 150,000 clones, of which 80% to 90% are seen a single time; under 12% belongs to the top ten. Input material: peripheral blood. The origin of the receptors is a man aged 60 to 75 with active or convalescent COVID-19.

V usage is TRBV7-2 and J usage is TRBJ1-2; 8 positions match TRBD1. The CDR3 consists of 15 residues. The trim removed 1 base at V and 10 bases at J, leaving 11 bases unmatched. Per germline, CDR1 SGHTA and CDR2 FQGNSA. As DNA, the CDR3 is TGTGCCAGCAGCTTAGACCCTGGACAGGGAAGGGACTACACCTTC. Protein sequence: CASSLDPGQGRDYTF.

CDR3 sequence: CASKLAGNKSTEAFF. In nucleotides, the CDR3 is TGCGCCAGCAAACTCGCAGGGAATAAGAGCACTGAAGCTTTCTTT. The J gene is TRBJ1-1, the V gene TRBV10-1, with a tentative D call TRBD1 (5 bases). Germline CDR1 reads WNHNN; CDR2 reads SYGVQD (reference sequence). Trimming shortened V by 7 bases and J by 4 bases, and 19 bases separated the two germline ends. The CDR3 runs 15 residues.

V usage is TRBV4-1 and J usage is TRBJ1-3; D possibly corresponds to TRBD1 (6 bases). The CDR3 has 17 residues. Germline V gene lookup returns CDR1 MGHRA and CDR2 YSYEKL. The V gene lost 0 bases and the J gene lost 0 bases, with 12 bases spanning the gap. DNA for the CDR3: TGCGCCAGCAGCCAAGATAGGGGACACCTCTCTGGAAACACCATATATTTT. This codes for CASSQDRGHLSGNTIYF.

The DNA for the CDR3 is TGCGCCAGCAGCCAGCCCAGCAGGAACTACGAGCAGTACTTC. Protein: CASSQPSRNYEQYF. The chain uses TRBV4-1 and TRBJ2-7; no reliable D call. Germline-derived CDR1 and CDR2 are MGHRA and YSYEKL. Trimming took off 3 bases at V and 3 bases at J, with 12 bases between the two ends. This CDR3 contains 14 residues.

Here the CDR3 DNA reads TGCGCCAGCAGCTTGGAAACAGGGCCACCCCTCCACTTT. Protein sequence: CASSLETGPPLHF. The chain combines TRBV5-1 with TRBJ1-6, with a tentative D call TRBD1 (6 bases). V lost 0 bases and J 11 bases, leaving 9 bases between the germline ends. Germline loops: CDR1 SGHRS, CDR2 YFSETQ. The CDR3 has 13 residues.

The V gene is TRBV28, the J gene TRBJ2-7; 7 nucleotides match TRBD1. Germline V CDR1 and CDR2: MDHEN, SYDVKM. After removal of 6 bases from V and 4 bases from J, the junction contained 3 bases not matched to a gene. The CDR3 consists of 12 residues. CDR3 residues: CASSRQGYEQYF. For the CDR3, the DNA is TGTGCCAGCAGCCGACAGGGTTACGAGCAGTACTTC.

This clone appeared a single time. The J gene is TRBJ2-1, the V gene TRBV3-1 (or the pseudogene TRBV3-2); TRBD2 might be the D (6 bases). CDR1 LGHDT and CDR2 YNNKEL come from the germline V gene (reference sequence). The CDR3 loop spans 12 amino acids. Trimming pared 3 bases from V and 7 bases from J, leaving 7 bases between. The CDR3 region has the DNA TGTGCCAGCAGCCAGACTAGGAATGAGCAGTTCTTC. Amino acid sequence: CASSQTRNEQFF.

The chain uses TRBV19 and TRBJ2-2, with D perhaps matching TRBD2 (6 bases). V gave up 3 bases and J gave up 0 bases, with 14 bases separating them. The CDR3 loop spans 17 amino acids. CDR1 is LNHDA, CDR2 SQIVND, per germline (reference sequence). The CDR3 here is CASSISSGSPNTGELFF. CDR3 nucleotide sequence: TGTGCCAGTAGTATTAGTAGCGGTTCGCCGAACACCGGGGAGCTGTTTTTT.

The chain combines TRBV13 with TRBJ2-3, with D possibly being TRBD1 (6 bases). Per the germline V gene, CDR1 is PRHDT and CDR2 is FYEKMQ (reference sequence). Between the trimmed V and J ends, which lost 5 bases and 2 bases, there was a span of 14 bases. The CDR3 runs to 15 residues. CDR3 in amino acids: CASSPTRGYTDTQYF. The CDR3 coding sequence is TGTGCCAGCAGCCCGACCAGGGGATACACAGATACGCAGTATTTT.

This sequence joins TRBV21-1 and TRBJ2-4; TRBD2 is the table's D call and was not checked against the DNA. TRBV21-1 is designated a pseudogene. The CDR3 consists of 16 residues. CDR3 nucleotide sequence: TGTGCCAGCAGCAAAGGGGCTTGGAGGGGCCAAAACATTCAGTACTTC. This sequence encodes CASSKGAWRGQNIQYF.

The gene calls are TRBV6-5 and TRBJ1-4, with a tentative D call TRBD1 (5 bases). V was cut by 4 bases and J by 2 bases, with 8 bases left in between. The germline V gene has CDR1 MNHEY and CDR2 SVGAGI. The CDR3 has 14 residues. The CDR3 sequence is CASSSRQTNEKLFF. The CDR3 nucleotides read TGTGCCAGCAGTTCGCGACAGACTAATGAAAAACTGTTTTTT.

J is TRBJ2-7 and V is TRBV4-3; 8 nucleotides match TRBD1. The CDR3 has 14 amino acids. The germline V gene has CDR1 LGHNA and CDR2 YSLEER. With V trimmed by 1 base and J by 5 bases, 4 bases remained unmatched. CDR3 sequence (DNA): TGCGCCAGCAGCCAAGGGGGACAGGCGAACGAGCAGTACTTC. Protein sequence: CASSQGGQANEQYF.

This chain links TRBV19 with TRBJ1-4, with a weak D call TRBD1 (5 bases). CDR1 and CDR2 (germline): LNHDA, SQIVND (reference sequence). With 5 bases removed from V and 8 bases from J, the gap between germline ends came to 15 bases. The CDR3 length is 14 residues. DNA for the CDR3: TGTGCCAGTAGTCGATTCCAGGGACTAGAAAAACTGTTTTTT. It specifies CASSRFQGLEKLFF.

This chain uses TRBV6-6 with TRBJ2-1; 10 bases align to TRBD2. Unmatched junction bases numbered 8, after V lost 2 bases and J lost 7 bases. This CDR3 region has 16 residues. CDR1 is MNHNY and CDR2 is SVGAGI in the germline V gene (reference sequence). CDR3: CASSYGSSGSLNEQFF. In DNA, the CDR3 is TGTGCCAGCAGTTACGGGTCTAGCGGGAGTTTAAATGAGCAGTTCTTC.

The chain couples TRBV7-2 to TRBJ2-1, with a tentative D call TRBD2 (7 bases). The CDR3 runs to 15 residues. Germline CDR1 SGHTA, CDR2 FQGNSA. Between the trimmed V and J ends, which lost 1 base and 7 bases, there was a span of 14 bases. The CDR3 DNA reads TGTGCCAGCAGCTTAGGAGGGGGGAGGGTAAATGAGCAGTTCTTC. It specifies CASSLGGGRVNEQFF.

Here the CDR3 DNA reads TGTGCCAGCAGTTTATGGGGGACAGGGGGCTCCATCCTGCAAGAGACCCAGTACTTC. Its translation is CASSLWGTGGSILQETQYF. The genes are TRBV27 and TRBJ2-5; TRBD1 matches at 12 bases. The CDR3 extends over 19 amino acids. Germline CDR1 MNHEY, CDR2 SMNVEV (reference sequence). J was trimmed by 2 bases and V by 1 base; bases with no gene match: 11.

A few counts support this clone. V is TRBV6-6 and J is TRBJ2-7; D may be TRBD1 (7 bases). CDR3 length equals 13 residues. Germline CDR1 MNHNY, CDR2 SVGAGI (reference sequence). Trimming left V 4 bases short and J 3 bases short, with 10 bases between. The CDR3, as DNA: TGTGCCAGCAGTTTCCAGGGGGGCTACGAGCAGTACTTC. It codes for CASSFQGGYEQYF.

This chain's CDR3 is CASSQDVQYGYTF. CDR3 nucleotides: TGTGCCAGCAGCCAAGATGTTCAATATGGCTACACCTTC. The chain couples TRBV4-2 to TRBJ1-2; no clear D gene. Per the germline V gene, CDR1 is LGHNA and CDR2 is YNFKEQ. This CDR3 contains 13 residues. Between the trimmed V and J ends, which lost 0 bases and 5 bases, there was a span of 7 bases.

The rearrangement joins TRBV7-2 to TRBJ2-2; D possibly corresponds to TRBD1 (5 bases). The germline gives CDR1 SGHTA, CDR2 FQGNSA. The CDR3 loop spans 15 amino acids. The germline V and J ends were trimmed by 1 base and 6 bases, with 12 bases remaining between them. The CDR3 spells CASSLERREAGELFF. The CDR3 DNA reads TGTGCCAGCAGCTTAGAGCGCAGGGAAGCCGGGGAGCTGTTTTTT.

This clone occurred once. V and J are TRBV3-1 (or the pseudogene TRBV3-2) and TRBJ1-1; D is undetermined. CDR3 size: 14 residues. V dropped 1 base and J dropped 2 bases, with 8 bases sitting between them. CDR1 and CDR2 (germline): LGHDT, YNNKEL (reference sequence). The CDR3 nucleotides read TGTGCCAGCAGCCAAGTGGGCGCTAACACTGAAGCTTTCTTT. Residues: CASSQVGANTEAFF.